This TCR beta chain comes out of a study of cytomegalovirus exposure and HLA in healthy donors. PCR amplification relied on 60 Vbeta primers (plus 13 Jbeta primers). The protocol was immunoSEQ multiplex PCR, while the TCRdb copy is restricted to in-frame clones and leaves out a portion. The sample shows 110,000 or so clones, more than 9.5% of them seen only once. This clone came up a few times. The receptor comes from a man in his forties or fifties in good health and CMV-seropositive. The sequenced sample was PBMCs.

CDR3 DNA: TGCGCCAGCAGCCAAGATCGGGGAGGCACAGATACGCAGTATTTT. Residues: CASSQDRGGTDTQYF. The chain has TRBV4-1 and TRBJ2-3; D perhaps matches TRBD2 (5 bases). CDR1 and CDR2 from the germline V gene are MGHRA and YSYEKL. The V gene lost 0 bases and the J gene lost 1 base, with 8 bases spanning the gap. The CDR3 sequence is 15 residues long.